The 7 T cell receptor beta chains below come from one sample, sequenced in a study of T cells in Graves' hyperthyroidism and ophthalmopathy. Amplification of TCR beta CDR3 regions was performed using RNA transcripts as template. TCR CDR3 underwent first-round RT-PCR with the HTBI primer set. TCRdb redid the calling of the multiplex PCR reads with MiXCR, one entry per CDR3 protein. This sample carries 600,000 to 650,000 distinct CDR3 sequences, about a sixth of them seen once, and the ten largest clones take approximately 3.8%. Sequencing was carried out using blood. These receptors all stem from a woman in her 30s with Graves' hyperthyroidism.

This clonotype was seen ten or more times. The V and J genes are TRBV19 and TRBJ1-1; D is ambiguous. Germline-derived CDR1 and CDR2 are LNHDA and SQIVND (reference sequence). This CDR3 contains 14 residues. V lost 5 bases to trimming and J lost 5 bases, with 15 bases between them. CDR3 in DNA: TGTGCCAGTAGTCCTGGGTCTAGAGGGACTGAAGCTTTCTTT. Its protein is CASSPGSRGTEAFF.

The V and J genes are TRBV9 and TRBJ1-2, with D hard to call. Trimming took 0 bases from V and 8 from J, leaving 17 bases between them. Germline V gene lookup returns CDR1 SGDLS and CDR2 YYNGEE. The CDR3 sequence is 15 residues long. The CDR3 protein is CASSVAVGGVGGYTF. Here the CDR3 DNA reads TGTGCCAGCAGCGTAGCAGTGGGTGGGGTTGGCGGCTACACCTTC.

At least ten counts were recorded for this clonotype. The chain joins TRBV3-1 to TRBJ1-4; D call uncertain. CDR3 size: 13 residues. CDR1 LGHDT and CDR2 YNNKEL come from the germline V gene (reference sequence). V lost 4 bases and J lost 8, with 11 bases in between. CDR3 DNA: TGTGCCAGCAGCCTCCGAAGTCAGGAAAAACTGTTTTTT. Encoded protein: CASSLRSQEKLFF.

This clonotype was counted ten times or more. This chain uses TRBV6-5 with TRBJ2-2; D possibly corresponds to TRBD1 (6 bases). Germline CDR1 reads MNHEY; CDR2 reads SVGAGI. V was pared by 2 bases and J by 2 bases, with 9 bases between. The CDR3 extends over 15 amino acids. CDR3 protein: CASSYRTVNTGELFF. CDR3 sequence (DNA): TGTGCCAGCAGTTACCGGACAGTAAACACCGGGGAGCTGTTTTTT.

This rearrangement joins TRBV4-1 to TRBJ2-7, with 11 bases fitting TRBD2. The trim removed 0 bases at V and 3 bases at J, leaving 4 bases unmatched. The CDR3 runs 16 residues. Germline V lookup: CDR1 MGHRA, CDR2 YSYEKL. The CDR3 nucleotides read TGCGCCAGCAGCCAAGATGGCCTAGCGGGAGGCTACGAGCAGTACTTC. Encoded protein: CASSQDGLAGGYEQYF.

The table lists this clonotype with many counts. The J gene is TRBJ2-7, the V gene TRBV6-1; 7 bases align to TRBD2. V dropped 7 bases and J dropped 0; count of bases not matched to a gene: 3. The length of the CDR3 is 13 residues. Germline V gene data show CDR1 as MNHNS and CDR2 as SASEGT. The CDR3 protein is CASTGGGSYEQYF. The CDR3 DNA reads TGTGCCAGCACGGGGGGTGGCTCCTACGAGCAGTACTTC.

This clonotype has a handful of counts. J is TRBJ2-4 and V is TRBV18; D uncertain. This CDR3 has 14 amino acids. CDR1 is KGHSH, CDR2 LQKENI, per germline. Trimming stripped 2 bases from V and 4 bases from J, with 9 bases between. This CDR3 is CASSPTTAKNIQYF. The CDR3 nucleotides read TGTGCCAGCTCACCAACAACAGCGAAAAACATTCAGTACTTC.